The clone carrying this T cell receptor (beta chain) came up many times. Time point described: newly diagnosed GD, antithyroid drugs for less than 3 months. Extracted RNA from PBMCs served as the source of the TCR library. This sample was taken from a study of regulatory T cells in long-lasting Graves disease. Through Arm-PCR of CDR3 regions and iRepertoire HTBI primers, TCR beta libraries were built. MiXCR, run by TCRdb on the multiplex PCR reads, gives a single entry per CDR3 protein. The table lists about 420,000 distinct CDR3 sequences, roughly 15% of them singletons. These records were also assigned to another study, of T cells in Graves' hyperthyroidism and ophthalmopathy. From that paper: Initially, a first-round RT-PCR of the TCR CDR3 employed the HTBI primer set. Blood samples included most of the expanded thyroid clonotypes exceeding 0.001.

The material was peripheral blood mononuclear cells (PBMCs), obtained at new diagnosis, from a patient treated with antithyroid drugs. The receptor's source is a woman between 18 and 29 years old with Graves disease.

The CDR3 DNA reads TGTGCCAGCGGGCGCACAGATACGCAGTATTTT. Translation: CASGRTDTQYF. The V gene is TRBV6-1, the J gene TRBJ2-3; D gene ambiguous. V shed 8 bases and J shed 1 base, with 4 bases lying between them. CDR1 is MNHNS and CDR2 is SASEGT in the germline V gene. The CDR3 runs 11 residues.